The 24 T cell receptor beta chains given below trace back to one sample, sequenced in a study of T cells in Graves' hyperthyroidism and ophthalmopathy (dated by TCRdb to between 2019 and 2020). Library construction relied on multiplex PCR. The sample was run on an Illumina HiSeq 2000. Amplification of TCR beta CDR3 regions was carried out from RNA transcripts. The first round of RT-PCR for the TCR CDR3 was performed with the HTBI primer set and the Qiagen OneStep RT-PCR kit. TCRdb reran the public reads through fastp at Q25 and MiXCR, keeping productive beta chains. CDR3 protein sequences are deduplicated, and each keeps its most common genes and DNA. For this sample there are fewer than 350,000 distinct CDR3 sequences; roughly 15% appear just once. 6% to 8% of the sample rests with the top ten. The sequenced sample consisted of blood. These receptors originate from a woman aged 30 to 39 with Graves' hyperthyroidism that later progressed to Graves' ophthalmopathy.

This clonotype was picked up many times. CDR3 protein: CASARRVEDRAFF. The CDR3 DNA sequence: TGTGCCAGCGCAAGGAGGGTTGAGGATAGAGCTTTCTTT. This chain uses TRBV6-1 with TRBJ1-1; D remains unclear. V was shortened by 8 bases and J by 10 bases, with 20 bases between the two germline ends. CDR1 is MNHNS, CDR2 SASEGT, per germline. The CDR3 spans 13 residues.

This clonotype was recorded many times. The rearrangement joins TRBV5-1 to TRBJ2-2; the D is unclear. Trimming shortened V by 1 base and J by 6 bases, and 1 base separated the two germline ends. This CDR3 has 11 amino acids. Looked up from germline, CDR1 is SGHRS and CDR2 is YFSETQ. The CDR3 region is CASSLSGELFF. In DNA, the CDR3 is TGCGCCAGCAGCTTGTCCGGGGAGCTGTTTTTT.

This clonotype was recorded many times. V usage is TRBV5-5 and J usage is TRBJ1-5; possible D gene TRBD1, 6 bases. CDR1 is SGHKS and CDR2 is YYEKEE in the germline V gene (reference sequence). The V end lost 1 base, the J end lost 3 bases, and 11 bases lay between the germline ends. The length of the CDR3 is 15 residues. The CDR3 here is CASSLRTEHNQPQHF. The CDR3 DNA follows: TGTGCCAGCAGCTTGAGGACAGAGCACAATCAGCCCCAGCATTTT.

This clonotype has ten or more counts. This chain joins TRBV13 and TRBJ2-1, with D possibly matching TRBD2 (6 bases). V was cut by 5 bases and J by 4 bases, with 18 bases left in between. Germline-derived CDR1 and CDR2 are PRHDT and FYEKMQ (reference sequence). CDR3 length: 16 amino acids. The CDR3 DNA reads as TGTGCCAGCAGCCCCCCGGGACTTTCGTCATACAATGAGCAGTTCTTC. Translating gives CASSPPGLSSYNEQFF.

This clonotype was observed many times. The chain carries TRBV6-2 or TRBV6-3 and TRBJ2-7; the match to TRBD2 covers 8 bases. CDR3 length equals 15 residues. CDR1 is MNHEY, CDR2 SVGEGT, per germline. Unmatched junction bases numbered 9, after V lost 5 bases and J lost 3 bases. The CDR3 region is CASSTRTSQLYEQYF. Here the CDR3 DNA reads TGTGCCAGCAGTACGCGGACTAGCCAACTCTACGAGCAGTACTTC.

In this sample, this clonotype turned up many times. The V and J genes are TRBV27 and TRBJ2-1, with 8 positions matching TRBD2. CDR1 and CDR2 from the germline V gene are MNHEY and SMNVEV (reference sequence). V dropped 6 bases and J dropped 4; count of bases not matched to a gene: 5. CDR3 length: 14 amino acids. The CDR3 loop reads CASRVSGTYNEQFF. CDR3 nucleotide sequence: TGTGCCAGCAGGGTTAGCGGGACATACAATGAGCAGTTCTTC.

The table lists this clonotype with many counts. CDR3 amino acids: CASSSPTQGAGYEQYF. The CDR3 DNA reads as TGTGCCAGCAGTTCGCCCACACAGGGGGCGGGCTACGAGCAGTACTTC. The chain carries TRBV28 and TRBJ2-7; the match to TRBD1 covers 9 bases. This CDR3 is built from 16 residues. With V trimmed by 4 bases and J by 3 bases, 10 bases remained unmatched. CDR1 MDHEN and CDR2 SYDVKM come from the germline V gene.

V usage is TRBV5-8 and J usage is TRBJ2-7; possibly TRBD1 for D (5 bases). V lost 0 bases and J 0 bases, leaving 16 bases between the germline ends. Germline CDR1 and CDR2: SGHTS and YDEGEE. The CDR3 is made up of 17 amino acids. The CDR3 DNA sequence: TGTGCCAGCAGCTTGGTTGTCGACAGTCTTAGCTCCTACGAGCAGTACTTC. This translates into CASSLVVDSLSSYEQYF.

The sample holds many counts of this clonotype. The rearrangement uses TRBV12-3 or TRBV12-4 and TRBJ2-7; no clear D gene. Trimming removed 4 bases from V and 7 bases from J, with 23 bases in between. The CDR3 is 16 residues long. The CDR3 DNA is TGTGCCAGCAGTTCCAAAGGTGGGCGCTACTTGCGAGAGCAGTACTTC. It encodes CASSSKGGRYLREQYF.

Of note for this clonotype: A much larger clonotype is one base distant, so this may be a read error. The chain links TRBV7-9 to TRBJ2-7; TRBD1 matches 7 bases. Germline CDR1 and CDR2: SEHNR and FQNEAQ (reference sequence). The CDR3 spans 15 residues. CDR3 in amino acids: CAVGSPDRRDHEQYF. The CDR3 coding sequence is TGTGCAGTGGGGTCTCCGGACAGGCGTGATCACGAGCAGTACTTC.

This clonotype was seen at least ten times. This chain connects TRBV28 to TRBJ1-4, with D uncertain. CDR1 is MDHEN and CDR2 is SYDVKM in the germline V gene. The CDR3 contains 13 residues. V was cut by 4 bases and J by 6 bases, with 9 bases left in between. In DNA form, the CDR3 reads TGTGCCAGCAGTTCCACGTTCCATGAAAAACTGTTTTTT. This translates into CASSSTFHEKLFF. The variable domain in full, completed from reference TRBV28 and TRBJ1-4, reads DVKVTQSSRYLVKRTGEKVFLECVQDMDHENMFWYRQDPGLGLRLIYFSYDVKMKEKGDIPEGYSVSREKKERFSLILESASTNQTSMYLCASSSTFHEKLFFGSGTQLSVL.

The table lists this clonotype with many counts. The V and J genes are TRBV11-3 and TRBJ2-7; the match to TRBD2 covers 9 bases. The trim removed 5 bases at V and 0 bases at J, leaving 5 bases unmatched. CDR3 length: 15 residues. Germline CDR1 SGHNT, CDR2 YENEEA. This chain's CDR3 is CASSLNSGSSYEQYF. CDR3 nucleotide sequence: TGTGCCAGCAGCCTTAATAGCGGGAGCTCCTACGAGCAGTACTTC.

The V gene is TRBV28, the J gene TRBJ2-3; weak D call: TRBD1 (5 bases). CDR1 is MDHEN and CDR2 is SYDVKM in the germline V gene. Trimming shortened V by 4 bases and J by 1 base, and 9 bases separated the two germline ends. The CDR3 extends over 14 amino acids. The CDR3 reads CASSSGSGTDTQYF. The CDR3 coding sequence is TGTGCCAGCAGTTCAGGGTCAGGCACAGATACGCAGTATTTT. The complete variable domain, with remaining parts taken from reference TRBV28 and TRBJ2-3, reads DVKVTQSSRYLVKRTGEKVFLECVQDMDHENMFWYRQDPGLGLRLIYFSYDVKMKEKGDIPEGYSVSREKKERFSLILESASTNQTSMYLCASSSGSGTDTQYFGPGTRLTVL.

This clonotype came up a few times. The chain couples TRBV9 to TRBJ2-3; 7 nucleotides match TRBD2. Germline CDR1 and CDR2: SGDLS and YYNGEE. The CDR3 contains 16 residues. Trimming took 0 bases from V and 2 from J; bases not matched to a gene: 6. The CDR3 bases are TGTGCCAGCAGCGTAGCCGGGACTATTATCACAGATACGCAGTATTTT. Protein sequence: CASSVAGTIITDTQYF.

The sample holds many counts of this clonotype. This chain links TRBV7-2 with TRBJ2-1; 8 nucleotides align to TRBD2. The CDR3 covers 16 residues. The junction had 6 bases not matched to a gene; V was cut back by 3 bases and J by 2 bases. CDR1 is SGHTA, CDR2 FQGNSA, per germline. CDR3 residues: CASSFSGGGTYNEQFF. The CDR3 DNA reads TGTGCCAGCAGCTTCAGCGGGGGCGGCACCTACAATGAGCAGTTCTTC.

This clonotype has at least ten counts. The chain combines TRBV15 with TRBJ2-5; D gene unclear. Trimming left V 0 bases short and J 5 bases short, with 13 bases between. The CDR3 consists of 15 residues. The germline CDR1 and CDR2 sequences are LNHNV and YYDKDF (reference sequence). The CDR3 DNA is TGTGCCACCAGCAGAGATCTGACCCCTAGTGAGACCCAGTACTTC. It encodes CATSRDLTPSETQYF. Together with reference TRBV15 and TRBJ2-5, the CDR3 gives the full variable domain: DAMVIQNPRYQVTQFGKPVTLSCSQTLNHNVMYWYQQKSSQAPKLLFHYYDKDFNNEADTPDNFQSRRPNTSFCFLDIRSPGLGDTAMYLCATSRDLTPSETQYFGPGTRLLVL.

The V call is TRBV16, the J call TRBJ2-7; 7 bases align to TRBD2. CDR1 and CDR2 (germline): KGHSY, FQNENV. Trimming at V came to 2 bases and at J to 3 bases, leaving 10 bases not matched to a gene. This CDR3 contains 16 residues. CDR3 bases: TGTGCCAGCAGCCAAGTGGATCTAGCGGATTACTACGAGCAGTACTTC. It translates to CASSQVDLADYYEQYF.

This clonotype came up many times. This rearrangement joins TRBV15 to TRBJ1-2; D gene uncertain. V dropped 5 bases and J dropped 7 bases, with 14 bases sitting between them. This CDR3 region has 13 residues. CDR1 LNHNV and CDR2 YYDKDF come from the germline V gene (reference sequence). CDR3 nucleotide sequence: TGTGCCACCAGCTCCGGGCACTCCGGTGGCTACACCTTC. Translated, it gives CATSSGHSGGYTF.

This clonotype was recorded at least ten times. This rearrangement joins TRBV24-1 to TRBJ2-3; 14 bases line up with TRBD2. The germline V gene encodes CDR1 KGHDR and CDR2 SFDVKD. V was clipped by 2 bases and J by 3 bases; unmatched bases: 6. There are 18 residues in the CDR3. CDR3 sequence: CATSDSLTSGRGTDTQYF. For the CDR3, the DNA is TGTGCCACCAGTGATTCCTTGACTAGCGGGAGGGGAACAGATACGCAGTATTTT.

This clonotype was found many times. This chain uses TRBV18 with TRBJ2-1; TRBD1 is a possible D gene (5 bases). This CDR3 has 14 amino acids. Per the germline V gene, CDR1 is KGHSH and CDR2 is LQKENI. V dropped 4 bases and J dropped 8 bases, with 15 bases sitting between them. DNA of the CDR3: TGTGCCAGCTCACTTAGCCAGGGCACGGATGAGCAGTTCTTC. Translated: CASSLSQGTDEQFF.

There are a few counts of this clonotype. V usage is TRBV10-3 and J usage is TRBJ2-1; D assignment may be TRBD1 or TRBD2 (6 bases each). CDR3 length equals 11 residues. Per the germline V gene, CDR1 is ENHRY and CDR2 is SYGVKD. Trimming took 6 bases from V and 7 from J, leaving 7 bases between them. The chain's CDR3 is CAIRGGNEQFF. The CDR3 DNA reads TGTGCCATCAGAGGGGGGAATGAGCAGTTCTTC.

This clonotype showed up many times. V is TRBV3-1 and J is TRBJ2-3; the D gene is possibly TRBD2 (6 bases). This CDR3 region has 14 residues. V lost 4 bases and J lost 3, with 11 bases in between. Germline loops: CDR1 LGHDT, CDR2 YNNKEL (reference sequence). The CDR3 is CASSPDYSTDTQYF. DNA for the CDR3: TGTGCCAGCAGCCCGGACTACTCTACAGATACGCAGTATTTT.

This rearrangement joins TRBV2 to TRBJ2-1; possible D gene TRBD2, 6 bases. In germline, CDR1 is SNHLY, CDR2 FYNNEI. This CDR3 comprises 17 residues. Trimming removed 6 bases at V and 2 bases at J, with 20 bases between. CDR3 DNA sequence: TGTGCCAGCAGGGGTGATTTCGGGAGCCCCCCCTACAATGAGCAGTTCTTC. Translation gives CASRGDFGSPPYNEQFF.

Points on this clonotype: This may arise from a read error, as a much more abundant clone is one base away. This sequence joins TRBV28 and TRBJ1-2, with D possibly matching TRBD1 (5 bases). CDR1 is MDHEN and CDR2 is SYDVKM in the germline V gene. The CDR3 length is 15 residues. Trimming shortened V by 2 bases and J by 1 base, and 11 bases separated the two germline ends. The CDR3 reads CASSLRGSSNYGYTF. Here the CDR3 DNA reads TGTGCCAGCAGTTTACGGGGGTCGAGTAACTATGGCTACACCTTC.